This T cell receptor (beta chain) was documented in a study of cytomegalovirus exposure and HLA in healthy donors. About the research overall: In a previous analysis, about 100 million unique TCR beta sequences were found from approximately 180 million T cells. Study-wide points: The sole available immune exposure information was CMV serostatus. Later on, an analysis showed TCR association rates differing by HLA locus, with DRB1 the most and HLA-C the fewest.

PCR primers comprised 60 Vbeta and 13 Jbeta primers. Clones were sequenced by immunoSEQ multiplex PCR, and TCRdb holds only the in-frame ones, with some missing. In the table there are around 110,000 clones, 50% to 70% of which are singletons. This clone was seen only a few times. The antigen is unknown. The sequenced sample was PBMCs. The clonotype originates from a woman in her thirties or forties in good health and CMV-seropositive.

In DNA, the CDR3 is TGTGCCAGCAGCTTCCAGGGGGCGCGGGGGGAGCTGTTTTTT. It translates to CASSFQGARGELFF. The V gene is TRBV7-3, the J gene TRBJ2-2; 8 bases map to TRBD1. The J segment lost 8 bases and the V segment lost 3 bases, leaving 5 bases of the junction unmatched. This CDR3 spans 14 amino acids. CDR1 is SGHTA and CDR2 is FQGTGA in the germline V gene. The full variable domain, its missing parts supplied by reference TRBV7-3 and TRBJ2-2, is GAGVSQTPSNKVTEKGKYVELRCDPISGHTALYWYRQSLGQGPEFLIYFQGTGAADDSGLPNDRFFAVRPEGSVSTLKIQRTERGDSAVYLCASSFQGARGELFFGEGSRLTVL.